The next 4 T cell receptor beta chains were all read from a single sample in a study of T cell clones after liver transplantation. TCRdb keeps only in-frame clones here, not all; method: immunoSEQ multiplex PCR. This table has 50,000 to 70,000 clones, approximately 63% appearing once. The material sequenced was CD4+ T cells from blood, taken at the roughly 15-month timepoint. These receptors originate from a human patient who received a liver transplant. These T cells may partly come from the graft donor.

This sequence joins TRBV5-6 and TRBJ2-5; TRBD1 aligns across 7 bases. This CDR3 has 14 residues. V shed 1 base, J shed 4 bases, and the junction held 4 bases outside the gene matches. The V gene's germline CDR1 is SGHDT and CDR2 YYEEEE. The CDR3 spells CASSLSGGGETQYF. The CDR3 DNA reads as TGTGCCAGCAGCTTGTCAGGGGGTGGAGAGACCCAGTACTTC.

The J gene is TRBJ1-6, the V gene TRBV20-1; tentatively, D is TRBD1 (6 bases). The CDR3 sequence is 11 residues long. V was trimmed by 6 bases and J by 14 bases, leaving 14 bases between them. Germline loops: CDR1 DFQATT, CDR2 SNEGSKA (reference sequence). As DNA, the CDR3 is TGCAGTGCGGGTATGAGGGACACCCTCCACTTT. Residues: CSAGMRDTLHF.

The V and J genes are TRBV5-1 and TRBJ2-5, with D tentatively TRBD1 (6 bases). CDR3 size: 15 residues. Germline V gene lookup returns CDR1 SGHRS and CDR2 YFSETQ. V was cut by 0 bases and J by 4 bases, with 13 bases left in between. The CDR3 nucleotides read TGCGCCAGCAGCTTGGCCGGGACAAGGACAGAGACCCAGTACTTC. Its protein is CASSLAGTRTETQYF. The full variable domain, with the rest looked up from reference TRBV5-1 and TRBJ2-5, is KAGVTQTPRYLIKTRGQQVTLSCSPISGHRSVSWYQQTPGQGLQFLFEYFSETQRNKGNFPGRFSGRQFSNSRSEMNVSTLELGDSALYLCASSLAGTRTETQYFGPGTRLLVL.

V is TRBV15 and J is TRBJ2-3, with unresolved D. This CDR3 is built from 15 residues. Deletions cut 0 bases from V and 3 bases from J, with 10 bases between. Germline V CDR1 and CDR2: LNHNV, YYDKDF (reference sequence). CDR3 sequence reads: CATSRESVGTDTQYF. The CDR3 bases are TGTGCCACCAGCAGAGAGAGCGTTGGGACAGATACGCAGTATTTT.